Listed below are T cell receptor beta chains from one sample, sequenced in a study of T-cell reconstitution after alpha-beta-depleted transplantation in children. TCRdb itself ran the PCR reads through MiXCR, one entry per CDR3 protein. The sample includes 350,000 to 450,000 distinct CDR3 sequences, roughly 22% seen only once; the top ten take around 4%. Sequencing was performed on PBMCs from the stem cell graft donor, taken from the stem cell graft. These receptors were collected from a human donor who donated a stem cell graft to a child with acute myeloid leukemia. CDR3s include the opening cysteine and the closing phenylalanine or tryptophan. Each record gives: D gene, V gene, clone size, J gene, CDR3 protein, CDR3 DNA. D genes are given only for firm matches. Rows may omit the clone size; those that give it use once, few, many or a size class.

d_gene: TRBD1; v_gene: TRBV25-1; abundance: -; j_gene: TRBJ2-5; CDR3aa: CASSESWTGEVRQETQYF; CDR3nt: TGTGCCAGCAGTGAATCCTGGACAGGGGAGGTGAGGCAAGAGACCCAGTACTTC
d_gene: TRBD1; v_gene: TRBV20-1; abundance: -; j_gene: TRBJ2-1; CDR3aa: CCARDKPDRGYNEQFF; CDR3nt: TGCTGTGCTAGAGATAAGCCGGACAGGGGCTACAATGAGCAGTTCTTC
d_gene: TRBD1; v_gene: TRBV15; abundance: -; j_gene: TRBJ1-6; CDR3aa: CATSREPYRGNSPLHF; CDR3nt: TGTGCCACCAGCAGAGAACCTTACAGGGGCAATTCACCCCTCCACTTT
d_gene: -; v_gene: TRBV6-1; abundance: -; j_gene: TRBJ2-7; CDR3aa: CASTSRVGGEQYF; CDR3nt: TGTGCCAGCACCTCGAGGGTGGGAGGAGAGCAGTACTTC
d_gene: -; v_gene: TRBV12-3/TRBV12-4; abundance: many; j_gene: TRBJ2-5; CDR3aa: CASSVPYRGTQYF; CDR3nt: TGTGCCAGCAGTGTTCCTTATCGGGGTACCCAGTACTTC
d_gene: -; v_gene: TRBV7-6; abundance: many; j_gene: TRBJ1-6; CDR3aa: CASSSGRIDSPLHF; CDR3nt: TGTGCCAGCAGCTCCGGCAGGATCGATTCACCCCTCCACTTT
d_gene: -; v_gene: TRBV28; abundance: -; j_gene: TRBJ2-3; CDR3aa: CASSPQYTDTQYF; CDR3nt: TGTGCCAGCAGTCCTCAGTACACAGATACGCAGTATTTT
d_gene: TRBD2; v_gene: TRBV20-1; abundance: few; j_gene: TRBJ2-7; CDR3aa: CSAPQAGAPLEQYF; CDR3nt: TGCAGTGCTCCCCAAGCGGGAGCGCCTCTCGAGCAGTACTTC
d_gene: -; v_gene: TRBV29-1; abundance: many; j_gene: TRBJ2-5; CDR3aa: CSVEFPGASGMETQYF; CDR3nt: TGCAGCGTTGAATTTCCGGGGGCAAGTGGTATGGAGACCCAGTACTTC
d_gene: TRBD2; v_gene: TRBV12-3/TRBV12-4; abundance: -; j_gene: TRBJ2-5; CDR3aa: CASMSGTSGSMKTQYF; CDR3nt: TGTGCCAGTATGTCCGGGACTAGCGGGAGTATGAAGACCCAGTACTTC
d_gene: -; v_gene: TRBV7-2; abundance: -; j_gene: TRBJ1-1; CDR3aa: CASSFGTGNTEAFF; CDR3nt: TGTGCCAGCAGCTTCGGGACGGGGAACACTGAAGCTTTCTTT
d_gene: -; v_gene: TRBV5-1; abundance: many; j_gene: TRBJ2-1; CDR3aa: CASSLAQPSYNEQFF; CDR3nt: TGCGCCAGCAGCTTGGCCCAGCCCTCCTACAATGAGCAGTTCTTC
d_gene: TRBD1; v_gene: TRBV20-1; abundance: -; j_gene: TRBJ2-1; CDR3aa: CSAEDREQSSYNEQFF; CDR3nt: TGCAGTGCTGAAGACAGGGAACAGAGCTCCTACAATGAGCAGTTCTTC
d_gene: TRBD2; v_gene: TRBV20-1; abundance: few; j_gene: TRBJ2-1; CDR3aa: CSASPGTSGSWVNYNEQFF; CDR3nt: TGCAGTGCTAGCCCCGGGACTAGCGGGAGTTGGGTTAACTACAATGAGCAGTTCTTC
d_gene: TRBD2; v_gene: TRBV25-1; abundance: many; j_gene: TRBJ2-1; CDR3aa: CASSVTSGTSNEQFF; CDR3nt: TGTGCCAGCAGTGTGACTAGCGGGACCTCCAATGAGCAGTTCTTC
d_gene: -; v_gene: TRBV12-3/TRBV12-4; abundance: -; j_gene: TRBJ1-1; CDR3aa: CASRWGREDTEAFF; CDR3nt: TGTGCCAGCAGGTGGGGACGGGAGGACACTGAAGCTTTCTTT
d_gene: -; v_gene: TRBV25-1; abundance: -; j_gene: TRBJ2-1; CDR3aa: CASSGYGYNEQFF; CDR3nt: TGTGCCAGCAGTGGGTACGGCTACAATGAGCAGTTCTTC
d_gene: TRBD1; v_gene: TRBV24-1; abundance: few; j_gene: TRBJ2-3; CDR3aa: CATAPPGQGRHTQYF; CDR3nt: TGTGCCACCGCCCCCCCAGGACAGGGGCGCCATACGCAGTATTTT
d_gene: -; v_gene: TRBV5-1; abundance: -; j_gene: TRBJ2-3; CDR3aa: CASSLDSSDTDTQYF; CDR3nt: TGCGCCAGCAGCTTGGATAGCTCCGACACAGATACGCAGTATTTT
d_gene: TRBD2; v_gene: TRBV4-3; abundance: few; j_gene: TRBJ2-3; CDR3aa: CASSTRLAGGPDTQYF; CDR3nt: TGCGCCAGCAGCACACGACTAGCGGGAGGGCCAGATACGCAGTATTTT